The next 21 T cell receptor beta chains were all read from a single sample in a study of T-cell reconstitution after alpha-beta-depleted transplantation in children. Library preparation (for TCRbeta) was performed with unique molecular identifiers. TCRdb reprocessed the PCR reads via MiXCR and lists one record per CDR3 protein. The top ten clones hold approximately 4.2% of a sample with about 360,000 distinct CDR3 sequences, about 14% of them seen once. The source material was PBMCs, sampled from the stem cell graft. Receptors originate from a human donor who donated a stem cell graft to a child with Fanconi anemia.

The chain joins TRBV4-3 to TRBJ1-2, with D perhaps matching TRBD1 (5 bases). The germline V gene encodes CDR1 LGHNA and CDR2 YSLEER. The CDR3 is 15 amino acids. V lost 4 bases and J lost 0, with 12 bases in between. The CDR3 protein is CASSPWTSANYGYTF. CDR3 coding DNA: TGCGCCAGCAGCCCCTGGACATCAGCTAACTATGGCTACACCTTC.

This chain links TRBV27 with TRBJ1-5, with TRBD1 identical over 8 bases. The CDR3 covers 15 residues. Germline V gene sequence: CDR1 MNHEY, CDR2 SMNVEV (reference sequence). The junction had 8 bases not matched to a gene; V was cut back by 3 bases and J by 7 bases. The CDR3 region is CASSFEAGGFQPQHF. CDR3 nucleotides: TGTGCCAGCAGTTTTGAGGCAGGGGGCTTCCAGCCCCAGCATTTT.

The V call is TRBV7-9, the J call TRBJ1-1, with D possibly TRBD1 on 6 matching bases. Germline V gene sequence: CDR1 SEHNR, CDR2 FQNEAQ (reference sequence). CDR3 length: 14 residues. Deletions cut 3 bases from V and 7 bases from J, with 15 bases between. CDR3 nucleotide sequence: TGTGCCAGCAGCTTGGGAAATCAGGGGAATGAAGCTTTCTTT. This codes for CASSLGNQGNEAFF.

There are a few counts of this clonotype. V usage is TRBV28 and J usage is TRBJ1-1; D gene uncertain. The CDR3 runs 16 residues. Trimming shortened V by 5 bases and J by 0 bases, and 16 bases separated the two germline ends. Germline V gives CDR1 MDHEN, CDR2 SYDVKM. The CDR3 nucleotides are TGTGCCAGCAGTCCTGATAGGACGTACATGAACACTGAAGCTTTCTTT. Its translation: CASSPDRTYMNTEAFF.

J is TRBJ2-7 and V is TRBV7-2, with no clear D. The CDR3 has 14 residues. The germline V gene encodes CDR1 SGHTA and CDR2 FQGNSA. The ends were cut back, 1 base at V and 2 bases at J, with 9 bases in the middle. The CDR3, as DNA: TGTGCCAGCAGCTTAGGGGCCAGTCCCTACGAGCAGTACTTC. Translation: CASSLGASPYEQYF.

This clonotype was counted at least ten times. Here the CDR3 DNA reads TGTGCCACCAGCAGAGTAAAGGGAGCCTATAGCAATCAGCCCCAGCATTTT. As protein: CATSRVKGAYSNQPQHF. The genes are TRBV15 and TRBJ1-5; D is ambiguous. The CDR3 totals 17 residues. Trimming removed 1 base at V and 0 bases at J, with 13 bases between. Germline lookup yields CDR1 LNHNV and CDR2 YYDKDF (reference sequence).

This chain uses TRBV6-5 with TRBJ2-7, with D possibly being TRBD2 (6 bases). V lost 4 bases to trimming and J lost 0 bases, with 13 bases between them. Germline assignment: CDR1 MNHEY and CDR2 SVGAGI. This CDR3 is built from 15 residues. CDR3 sequence: CASSLASATSYEQYF. The CDR3 DNA reads TGTGCCAGCAGTTTGGCTAGCGCCACCTCCTACGAGCAGTACTTC.

This clonotype has ten or more counts. The CDR3 DNA sequence: TGTGCCAGCAGTATGAGCTATGGCTACACCTTC. Protein: CASSMSYGYTF. V and J are TRBV12-3 or TRBV12-4 and TRBJ1-2; D uncertain. The CDR3 runs 11 residues. V lost 5 bases to trimming and J lost 4 bases, with 5 bases between them.

This clonotype was detected many times. The CDR3 sequence is CASSLSTEADTQYF. The CDR3 region has the DNA TGCGCCAGCAGCTTGAGTACGGAAGCGGATACGCAGTATTTT. V and J are TRBV5-1 and TRBJ2-3, with D hard to call. CDR3 length equals 14 residues. V lost 1 base, J lost 6 bases, and 12 bases lay in between. Germline V gene sequence: CDR1 SGHRS, CDR2 YFSETQ.

The chain has TRBV19 and TRBJ1-2; D gene ambiguous. This CDR3 comprises 17 residues. Looked up from germline, CDR1 is LNHDA and CDR2 is SQIVND (reference sequence). V was trimmed by 0 bases and J by 8 bases, leaving 22 bases between them. CDR3 nucleotide sequence: TGTGCCAGTAGTATAGACCTAAGCAGAGGAAAATCCCAAGGCTACACCTTC. Its protein is CASSIDLSRGKSQGYTF. The full variable domain, its missing parts supplied by reference TRBV19 and TRBJ1-2, is DGGITQSPKYLFRKEGQNVTLSCEQNLNHDAMYWYRQDPGQGLRLIYYSQIVNDFQKGDIAEGYSVSREKKESFPLTVTSAQKNPTAFYLCASSIDLSRGKSQGYTFGSGTRLTVV.

The J gene is TRBJ1-4, the V gene TRBV7-9; no reliable D call. The CDR3 runs 16 residues. V was shortened by 8 bases and J by 6 bases, with 22 bases between the two germline ends. Germline CDR1 is SEHNR and CDR2 is FQNEAQ (reference sequence). The CDR3 coding sequence is TGTGCCAGCGCCAATCCCCCCTCGCTTCCAGATGAAAAACTGTTTTTT. The encoded protein is CASANPPSLPDEKLFF.

The chain carries TRBV12-3 or TRBV12-4 and TRBJ2-1, with 9 bases identical to TRBD2. After removal of 3 bases from V and 0 bases from J, the junction contained 12 bases not matched to a gene. The CDR3 loop spans 19 amino acids. The CDR3 protein is CASSLGLWREGSSYNEQFF. Written as DNA, the CDR3 is TGTGCCAGCAGTTTGGGGCTTTGGCGGGAGGGGAGCTCCTACAATGAGCAGTTCTTC.

This clonotype has a handful of counts. The chain combines TRBV6-1 with TRBJ1-5; no definite D call. CDR1 and CDR2 (germline): MNHNS, SASEGT. The CDR3 consists of 15 residues. Between the trimmed V and J ends, which lost 7 bases and 1 base, there was a span of 14 bases. The CDR3 sequence: CASNLIPDSNQPQHF. CDR3 bases: TGTGCCAGCAATCTTATTCCGGACAGCAATCAGCCCCAGCATTTT.

CDR3 amino acids: CSVELASLAYEQYF. The CDR3 bases are TGCAGCGTTGAATTGGCGTCCTTGGCCTACGAGCAGTACTTC. This chain joins TRBV29-1 and TRBJ2-7; no reliable D call. Per the germline V gene, CDR1 is SQVTM and CDR2 is ANQGSEA. This CDR3 comprises 14 residues. V lost 2 bases and J 2 bases, leaving 13 bases between the germline ends.

Concerning this clonotype itself: Its ends do not fully match the called genes, so a read error is possible. The chain links TRBV7-8 to TRBJ2-2; the match to TRBD1 covers 8 bases. This CDR3 is 16 amino acids long. Germline V lookup: CDR1 SGHVS, CDR2 FQNEAQ. CDR3 DNA: TGTGCCAACAGCCCCCTCAGGGGGCGAAACACCGGGGAGCTGTTTTTT. Protein: CANSPLRGRNTGELFF.

The genes are TRBV3-1 and TRBJ1-5; TRBD1 matches 7 bases. CDR1 LGHDT and CDR2 YNNKEL come from the germline V gene (reference sequence). Unmatched junction bases numbered 6, after V lost 5 bases and J lost 5 bases. The CDR3 is made up of 14 amino acids. The CDR3 sequence: CASSRTGADQPQHF. CDR3 DNA sequence: TGTGCCAGCAGCAGAACAGGGGCTGATCAGCCCCAGCATTTT.

This rearrangement joins TRBV5-6 to TRBJ2-1; D could derive from TRBD1 or TRBD2 (5 bases each). This CDR3 has 13 residues. The germline gives CDR1 SGHDT, CDR2 YYEEEE. The V and J ends lost 2 bases and 9 bases respectively, with 12 bases between them. In DNA, the CDR3 is TGTGCCAGCAGCTTAGGGACGGCGATTGAGCAGTTCTTC. Residues: CASSLGTAIEQFF. The variable domain in full, with the rest retrieved from reference TRBV5-6 and TRBJ2-1, is DAGVTQSPTHLIKTRGQQVTLRCSPKSGHDTVSWYQQALGQGPQFIFQYYEEEERQRGNFPDRFSGHQFPNYSSELNVNALLLGDSALYLCASSLGTAIEQFFGPGTRLTVL.

J is TRBJ2-5 and V is TRBV20-1; TRBD2 aligns across 10 bases. The trim removed 3 bases at V and 7 bases at J, leaving 11 bases unmatched. Germline CDR1 is DFQATT and CDR2 is SNEGSKA (reference sequence). The CDR3 contains 15 residues. The CDR3: CSASGPSGGPGTQYF. CDR3 DNA: TGCAGTGCTAGCGGCCCTAGCGGGGGCCCAGGGACCCAGTACTTC.

This clonotype was detected only a few times. This chain joins TRBV24-1 and TRBJ2-6; 7 bases match TRBD1. The V gene's germline CDR1 is KGHDR and CDR2 SFDVKD. J lost 0 bases, V lost 3 bases, and 4 bases had no gene match. The CDR3 loop spans 17 amino acids. The CDR3 DNA reads TGTGCCACCAGTGATCGGAGACAGGGCTCTGGGGCCAACGTCCTGACTTTC. Residues: CATSDRRQGSGANVLTF.

This clonotype occurred a few times. CDR3 in DNA: TGTGCCAGCAGTTTCTCGGGACAGCAGAACTATGGCTACACCTTC. Translating it yields CASSFSGQQNYGYTF. The chain uses TRBV27 and TRBJ1-2, with 7 nucleotides matching TRBD1. The CDR3 has 15 residues. J gave up 2 bases and V 3 bases, and 6 bases lay outside the gene matches. The germline V gene has CDR1 MNHEY and CDR2 SMNVEV (reference sequence).

The gene calls are TRBV9 and TRBJ2-3, with D perhaps TRBD2 (6 bases). Looked up from germline, CDR1 is SGDLS and CDR2 is YYNGEE. Trimming shortened V by 3 bases and J by 2 bases, and 16 bases separated the two germline ends. This CDR3 spans 16 amino acids. The CDR3 DNA sequence: TGTGCCAGCAGCGAGCCCCGGGCGGGGATCACAGATACGCAGTATTTT. The encoded protein is CASSEPRAGITDTQYF.